Following are 8 T cell receptor beta chains from one sample sequenced in a study of blood T cell repertoires in COVID-19. Sequenced by immunoSEQ multiplex PCR; TCRdb stores in-frame clones only, minus some. The table has 50,000 to 75,000 clones, over 85% seen once. Sequencing input: peripheral blood. These receptors were collected from a man in his sixties or seventies with active COVID-19.

V and J are TRBV2 and TRBJ2-3, with D maybe TRBD1 (6 bases). The CDR3 contains 12 residues. The germline V and J ends were trimmed by 8 bases and 5 bases, with 11 bases remaining between them. CDR1 is SNHLY, CDR2 FYNNEI, per germline. The chain's CDR3 is CASRTVEDTQYF. The CDR3 coding sequence is TGTGCCAGCCGGACAGTTGAAGATACGCAGTATTTT.

This clone came up once. The gene calls are TRBV10-3 and TRBJ2-7; 7 positions agree with TRBD1. The CDR3 consists of 12 residues. CDR1 is ENHRY, CDR2 SYGVKD, per germline. Unmatched junction bases numbered 3, after V lost 10 bases and J lost 0 bases. DNA of the CDR3: TGTGCCACCGGGACAGCCTCCTACGAGCAGTACTTC. Residues: CATGTASYEQYF.

This chain uses TRBV2 with TRBJ2-5; D remains unclear. Trimming cost V 1 base and J 3 bases, with 12 bases left between them. CDR3 length: 15 amino acids. The germline V gene encodes CDR1 SNHLY and CDR2 FYNNEI. Here the CDR3 DNA reads TGTGCCAGCAGTGAAGGCCTGCGGCCTGAAGAGACCCAGTACTTC. This codes for CASSEGLRPEETQYF.

The chain combines TRBV24-1 with TRBJ2-3; a possible D gene is TRBD1 (6 bases). The CDR3 is 14 residues long. Germline assignment: CDR1 KGHDR and CDR2 SFDVKD. Trimming pared 0 bases from V and 5 bases from J, leaving 8 bases between. This CDR3 is CATSDLQGIDTQYF. Here the CDR3 DNA reads TGTGCCACCAGTGATTTGCAGGGGATAGATACGCAGTATTTT.

The CDR3 protein is CASSQGQGEHGYTF. CDR3 in DNA: TGTGCCAGTAGTCAAGGACAGGGGGAGCATGGCTACACCTTC. The chain employs TRBV19 and TRBJ1-2; 10 nucleotides align to TRBD1. This CDR3 contains 14 residues. CDR1 is LNHDA, CDR2 SQIVND, per germline (reference sequence). V was pared by 5 bases and J by 6 bases, with 6 bases of the junction left unmatched.

The V and J genes are TRBV11-3 and TRBJ2-1, with 8 nucleotides matching TRBD2. This CDR3 spans 17 amino acids. CDR1 and CDR2 (germline): SGHNT, YENEEA. Trimming removed 1 base from V and 0 bases from J; junction bases left unmatched: 5. The CDR3 region has the DNA TGTGCCAGCAGCTTAGTGTATAGCGGGAACTCCTACAATGAGCAGTTCTTC. It is translated as CASSLVYSGNSYNEQFF.

The V and J genes are TRBV5-1 and TRBJ2-5; D may be TRBD2 (7 bases). Between the trimmed V and J ends, which lost 1 base and 5 bases, there was a span of 18 bases. CDR1 SGHRS and CDR2 YFSETQ come from the germline V gene. The CDR3 covers 16 residues. The CDR3 nucleotides are TGCGCCAGCAGCTTGAGGGGGGGCCCACCTGGGGAGACCCAGTACTTC. Translating it yields CASSLRGGPPGETQYF.

This clone was found a few times. This chain joins TRBV15 and TRBJ2-7; 7 bases align to TRBD1. Germline V gene sequence: CDR1 LNHNV, CDR2 YYDKDF (reference sequence). Trimming took 3 bases from V and 2 from J; bases not matched to a gene: 10. This CDR3 has 16 residues. The CDR3 sequence: CATSRLGGSKAYEQYV. The CDR3 DNA sequence: TGTGCCACCAGCAGGTTAGGGGGCTCAAAAGCCTACGAGCAGTACGTC.